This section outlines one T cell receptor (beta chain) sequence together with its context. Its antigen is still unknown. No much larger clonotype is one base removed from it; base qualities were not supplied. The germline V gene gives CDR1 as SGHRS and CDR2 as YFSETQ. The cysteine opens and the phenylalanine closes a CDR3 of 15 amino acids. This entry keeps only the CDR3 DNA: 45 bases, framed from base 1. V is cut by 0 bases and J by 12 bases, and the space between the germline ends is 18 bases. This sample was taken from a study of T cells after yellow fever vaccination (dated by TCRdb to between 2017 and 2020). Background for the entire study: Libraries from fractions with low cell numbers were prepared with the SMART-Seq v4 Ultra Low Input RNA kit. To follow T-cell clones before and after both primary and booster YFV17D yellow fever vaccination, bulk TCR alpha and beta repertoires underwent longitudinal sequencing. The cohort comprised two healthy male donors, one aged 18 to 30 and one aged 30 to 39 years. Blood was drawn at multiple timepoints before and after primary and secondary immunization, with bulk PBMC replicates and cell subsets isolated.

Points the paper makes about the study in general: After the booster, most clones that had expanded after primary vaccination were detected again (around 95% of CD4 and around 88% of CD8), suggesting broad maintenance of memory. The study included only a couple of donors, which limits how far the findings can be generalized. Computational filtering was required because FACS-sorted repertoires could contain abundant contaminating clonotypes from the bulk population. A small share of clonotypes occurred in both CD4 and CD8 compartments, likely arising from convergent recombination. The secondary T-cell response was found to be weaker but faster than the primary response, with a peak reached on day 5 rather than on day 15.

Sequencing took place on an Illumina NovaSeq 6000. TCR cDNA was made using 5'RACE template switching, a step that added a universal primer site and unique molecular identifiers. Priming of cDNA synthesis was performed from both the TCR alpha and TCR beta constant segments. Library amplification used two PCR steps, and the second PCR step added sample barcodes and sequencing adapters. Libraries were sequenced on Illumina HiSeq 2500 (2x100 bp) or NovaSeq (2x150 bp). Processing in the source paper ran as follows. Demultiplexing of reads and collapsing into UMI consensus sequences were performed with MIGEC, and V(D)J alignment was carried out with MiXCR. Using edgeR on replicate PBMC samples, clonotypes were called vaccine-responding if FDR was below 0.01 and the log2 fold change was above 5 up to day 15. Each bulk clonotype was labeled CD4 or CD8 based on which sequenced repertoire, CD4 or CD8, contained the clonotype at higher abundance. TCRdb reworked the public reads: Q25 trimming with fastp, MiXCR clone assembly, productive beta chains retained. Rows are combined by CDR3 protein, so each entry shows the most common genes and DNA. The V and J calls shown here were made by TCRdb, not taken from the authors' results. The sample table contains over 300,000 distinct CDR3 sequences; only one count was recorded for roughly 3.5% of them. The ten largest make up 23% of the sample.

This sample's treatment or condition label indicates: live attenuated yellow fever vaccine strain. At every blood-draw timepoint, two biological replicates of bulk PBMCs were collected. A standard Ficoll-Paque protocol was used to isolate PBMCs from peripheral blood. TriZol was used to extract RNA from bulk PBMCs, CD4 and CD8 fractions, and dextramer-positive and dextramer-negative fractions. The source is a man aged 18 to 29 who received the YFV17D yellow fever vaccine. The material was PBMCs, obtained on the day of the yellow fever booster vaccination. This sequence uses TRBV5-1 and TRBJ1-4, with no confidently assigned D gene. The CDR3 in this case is CASSLVGPPLAELFF. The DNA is TGCGCCAGCAGCTTGGTCGGCCCGCCGTTAGCGGAACTGTTTTTT.